Below, 20 T cell receptor beta chains from the same sample are listed, as sequenced in a study of T cells in Graves' hyperthyroidism and ophthalmopathy. RNA transcripts gave rise to amplified TCR beta CDR3 regions. The TCR CDR3 was amplified in a first-round RT-PCR using the HTBI primer set. One entry per CDR3 protein, called by TCRdb with MiXCR from the multiplex PCR reads. The sample lists a few hundred thousand distinct CDR3 sequences; 46% were seen once. The specimen was peripheral blood or thyroid tissue (not recorded which). These TCRs come from an adult woman with Graves' disease, either hyperthyroidism or ophthalmopathy (not recorded which).

The sample holds many counts of this clonotype. The rearrangement joins TRBV11-2 to TRBJ1-2; 7 bases agree with TRBD1. Trimming took 4 bases from V and 2 from J; bases not matched to a gene: 7. In germline, CDR1 is SGHAT, CDR2 FQNNGV. This CDR3 spans 15 amino acids. Here the CDR3 reads CASSSHRGPNYGYTF. The CDR3 nucleotides are TGTGCCAGCAGCTCTCATAGGGGGCCCAACTATGGCTACACCTTC.

The CDR3 region is CASSWQGQPNQPQHF. The CDR3 bases are TGCGCCAGCAGCTGGCAGGGACAACCTAATCAGCCCCAGCATTTT. This rearrangement joins TRBV5-1 to TRBJ1-5, with D possibly matching TRBD1 (6 bases). Germline CDR1 SGHRS, CDR2 YFSETQ. V gave up 3 bases and J gave up 4 bases, with 14 bases separating them. This CDR3 contains 15 residues.

The chain recombines TRBV7-9 with TRBJ2-1; 8 bases match TRBD2. The germline V gene encodes CDR1 SEHNR and CDR2 FQNEAQ (reference sequence). V lost 5 bases, J lost 7 bases, and 10 bases stayed unmatched. The CDR3 has 15 amino acids. The DNA for the CDR3 is TGTGCCAGCAGCCCTCGTAGCGGGACGATTAATGAGCAGTTCTTC. Translation: CASSPRSGTINEQFF.

The chain joins TRBV28 to TRBJ2-3; the D is unclear. V was shortened by 5 bases and J by 0 bases, with 9 bases between the two germline ends. CDR3 length: 14 amino acids. CDR1 MDHEN and CDR2 SYDVKM come from the germline V gene. CDR3 amino acids: CASSTASSTDTQYF. In DNA, the CDR3 is TGTGCCAGCAGTACAGCCTCTAGCACAGATACGCAGTATTTT.

This rearrangement joins TRBV29-1 to TRBJ1-6, with 7 bases matching TRBD1. CDR1 and CDR2 from the germline V gene are SQVTM and ANQGSEA. The trim removed 6 bases at V and 8 bases at J, leaving 7 bases unmatched. The CDR3 totals 13 residues. The DNA for the CDR3 is TGCAGCGTATCCACAGGGACAGATTCACCCCTCCACTTT. Protein: CSVSTGTDSPLHF.

The rearrangement links TRBV12-3 or TRBV12-4 to TRBJ2-5; D unresolved. This CDR3 is built from 14 residues. With 5 bases removed from V and 1 base from J, the gap between germline ends came to 11 bases. The CDR3 sequence is CASSINLGQETQYF. Written as DNA, the CDR3 is TGTGCCAGCAGTATAAACTTGGGCCAAGAGACCCAGTACTTC.

This clonotype was counted ten times or more. V and J are TRBV7-8 and TRBJ1-1; unclear D gene. The CDR3 loop spans 14 amino acids. Trimming removed 7 bases from V and 0 bases from J, with 12 bases in between. Germline loops: CDR1 SGHVS, CDR2 FQNEAQ. This CDR3 reads CASTLTALNTEAFF. The CDR3 DNA reads as TGTGCCAGCACCTTGACCGCCCTGAACACTGAAGCTTTCTTT.

The CDR3 reads CAITGDRGYTF. The CDR3 DNA reads as TGTGCCATCACAGGGGATCGGGGCTACACCTTC. This rearrangement joins TRBV10-3 to TRBJ1-2, with TRBD1 as a possible D gene (6 bases). V was clipped by 7 bases and J by 8 bases, with 11 bases between them. Germline values: CDR1 ENHRY, CDR2 SYGVKD. CDR3 length: 11 residues.

The V gene is TRBV6-5, the J gene TRBJ1-2, with TRBD1 identical over 8 bases. CDR1 and CDR2 (germline): MNHEY, SVGAGI. This CDR3 is 14 amino acids long. V was pared by 6 bases and J by 8 bases, with 11 bases of the junction left unmatched. The CDR3 loop reads CASSQLDRGRGYTF. Here the CDR3 DNA reads TGTGCCAGCAGCCAACTCGACAGGGGCCGAGGCTACACCTTC.

The chain couples TRBV6-5 to TRBJ1-2, with 8 bases aligning to TRBD1. The CDR3 loop spans 14 amino acids. The V and J ends lost 5 bases and 4 bases, in that order; junction bases with no gene match: 6. CDR1 is MNHEY and CDR2 is SVGAGI in the germline V gene. The CDR3 sequence: CASSLDRVTYGYTF. The CDR3 DNA sequence: TGTGCCAGCAGTCTGGACAGGGTAACCTATGGCTACACCTTC.

V and J are TRBV15 and TRBJ2-5, with D possibly matching TRBD2 (6 bases). The length of the CDR3 is 15 residues. V gave up 0 bases and J gave up 4 bases, with 12 bases separating them. Germline CDR1 and CDR2: LNHNV and YYDKDF (reference sequence). The CDR3 nucleotides read TGTGCCACCAGCAGAGATCTGGGACTTGGAGAGACCCAGTACTTC. Translated: CATSRDLGLGETQYF.

This clonotype was counted many times. The chain recombines TRBV19 with TRBJ1-3; 7 nucleotides match TRBD1. The germline gives CDR1 LNHDA, CDR2 SQIVND (reference sequence). This CDR3 has 14 residues. With V trimmed by 9 bases and J by 5 bases, 10 bases remained unmatched. CDR3 residues: CASSQDRSRNTIYF. The DNA for the CDR3 is TGTGCCAGCTCTCAGGACAGGTCCCGAAACACCATATATTTT.

This clonotype was counted a few times. The rearrangement links TRBV7-8 to TRBJ1-1, with a weak D call TRBD1 (5 bases). V lost 5 bases to trimming and J lost 3 bases, with 16 bases between them. Germline V gives CDR1 SGHVS, CDR2 FQNEAQ. This CDR3 spans 15 amino acids. CDR3 bases: TGTGCCAGCAGCGTCGAGCGGGGAGGGGACACTGAAGCTTTCTTT. As protein: CASSVERGGDTEAFF.

At least ten counts were recorded for this clonotype. The chain couples TRBV9 to TRBJ1-3, with D perhaps TRBD1 (5 bases). The CDR3 is made up of 17 amino acids. Germline lookup yields CDR1 SGDLS and CDR2 YYNGEE. Trimming removed 0 bases at V and 4 bases at J, with 17 bases between. The CDR3 sequence is CASSVDPQGVAGNTIYF. The CDR3 DNA reads as TGTGCCAGCAGCGTAGACCCCCAGGGTGTCGCGGGAAACACCATATATTTT.

V is TRBV10-3 and J is TRBJ1-2; 8 positions match TRBD2. The DNA end favors TRBJ2-7, so the J call may be wrong. The CDR3 extends over 14 amino acids. CDR1 is ENHRY and CDR2 is SYGVKD in the germline V gene. For the CDR3, the DNA is TGTGCCATCAGTGGAGACGGGACTAGCTACGAGCAGTACTTC. As protein: CAISGDGTSYEQYF.

This clonotype was seen a handful of times. The gene calls are TRBV12-3 or TRBV12-4 and TRBJ1-5; D is unresolved. This CDR3 is built from 14 residues. With 6 bases removed from V and 0 bases from J, the gap between germline ends came to 9 bases. The DNA for the CDR3 is TGTGCCAGCAGGACGGACCATAGCAATCAGCCCCAGCATTTT. Amino acid sequence: CASRTDHSNQPQHF.

On this clonotype itself: The junction differs from germline at one of its ends, possibly a read error. The chain is built from TRBV7-3 and TRBJ2-2, with TRBD1 matching 7 bases. CDR1 is SGHTA, CDR2 FQGTGA, per germline. CDR3 size: 14 residues. CDR3 in amino acids: CASSPDRNTGELSW. The CDR3 nucleotides are TGTGCCAGCAGCCCGGACAGGAACACCGGGGAGCTGTCTTGG.

The chain is built from TRBV2 and TRBJ1-2; 7 nucleotides align to TRBD1. CDR1 SNHLY and CDR2 FYNNEI come from the germline V gene. The CDR3 totals 13 residues. V shed 7 bases, J shed 1 base, and the junction held 3 bases outside the gene matches. CDR3 in amino acids: CASMDRSNYGYTF. The CDR3 coding sequence is TGTGCCAGCATGGACAGGAGTAACTATGGCTACACCTTC.

The J gene is TRBJ2-7, the V gene TRBV10-2; 13 nucleotides match TRBD2. Germline lookup yields CDR1 WSHSY and CDR2 SAAADI. After removal of 10 bases from V and 8 bases from J, the junction contained 11 bases not matched to a gene. This CDR3 has 14 residues. The CDR3 loop is CATKGLAGSSKQYF. As DNA, the CDR3 is TGCGCCACTAAGGGACTAGCGGGATCCTCCAAGCAGTACTTC.

The chain uses TRBV2 and TRBJ2-2, with TRBD1 identical over 7 bases. CDR3 length equals 14 residues. The V gene end was trimmed by 7 bases and the J gene end by 0 bases; junction bases not matched to a gene: 2. Germline V gene lookup returns CDR1 SNHLY and CDR2 FYNNEI. The CDR3 loop is CASMQGANTGELFF. The DNA for the CDR3 is TGTGCCAGCATGCAGGGGGCGAACACCGGGGAGCTGTTTTTT.